These 12 T cell receptor beta chains originate from one sample sequenced in a study of cytomegalovirus exposure and HLA in healthy donors. This PCR relied on a set of 60 Vbeta primers and 13 Jbeta primers. This table comes from immunoSEQ multiplex PCR, and its TCRdb copy is limited to in-frame clones, with some not included. The sample includes roughly 150,000 clones, roughly 79% of them seen just once. The specimen was PBMCs. These receptors were taken from a man aged 25-40 years in good health and CMV-seronegative.

The chain recombines TRBV10-3 with TRBJ2-2, with 10 nucleotides matching TRBD2. Germline CDR1 and CDR2: ENHRY and SYGVKD. The V segment lost 10 bases and the J segment 0 bases; nucleotides outside the gene matches: 8. The CDR3 runs to 16 residues. CDR3 nucleotide sequence: TGTGCCACGAGAAGTCTAGCGGGGGCGAACACCGGGGAGCTGTTTTTT. Protein product: CATRSLAGANTGELFF.

This clone was counted only a few times. The genes are TRBV15 and TRBJ2-2, with D perhaps TRBD1 (6 bases). With 5 bases removed from V and 2 bases from J, the gap between germline ends came to 12 bases. In germline, CDR1 is LNHNV, CDR2 YYDKDF (reference sequence). CDR3 length: 15 residues. Written as DNA, the CDR3 is TGTGCCACCAGCGGAGGACAGAGAAACACCGGGGAGCTGTTTTTT. This sequence encodes CATSGGQRNTGELFF.

This chain uses TRBV19 with TRBJ2-7, with D possibly TRBD2 on 6 matching bases. The CDR3 has 17 residues. The V gene's germline CDR1 is LNHDA and CDR2 SQIVND (reference sequence). Trimming pared 5 bases from V and 2 bases from J, leaving 22 bases between. The CDR3 spells CASSVRRAFSFTYEQYF. In DNA, the CDR3 is TGTGCCAGTAGTGTCAGGAGGGCCTTTAGTTTTACCTACGAGCAGTACTTC.

The rearrangement links TRBV5-6 to TRBJ2-5, with D maybe TRBD1 (6 bases). The V end was cut by 4 bases, the J end by 4 bases, with 17 bases between. The CDR3 sequence is 15 residues long. The germline gives CDR1 SGHDT, CDR2 YYEEEE. DNA of the CDR3: TGTGCCAGCAGCGGAACACCGACAGGCGCAGAGACCCAGTACTTC. The encoded protein is CASSGTPTGAETQYF.

The V gene is TRBV11-2, the J gene TRBJ2-1; 8 bases line up with TRBD1. The CDR3 runs 15 residues. Losses at the gene ends were 5 bases for V and 4 bases for J; bases not matched to a gene: 7. The V gene's germline CDR1 is SGHAT and CDR2 FQNNGV. CDR3 coding DNA: TGTGCCAGCAGCCACCGGGACAGGACTTACAATGAGCAGTTCTTC. Its translation is CASSHRDRTYNEQFF.

The V and J genes are TRBV18 and TRBJ1-5; D gene unclear. The CDR3 consists of 14 residues. Looked up from germline, CDR1 is KGHSH and CDR2 is LQKENI. Trimming removed 6 bases from V and 0 bases from J, with 9 bases in between. CDR3 coding DNA: TGTGCCAGCTCGGTAGAATTTAGCAATCAGCCCCAGCATTTT. Its protein is CASSVEFSNQPQHF. Full variable domain (missing parts from reference TRBV18 and TRBJ1-5): NAGVMQNPRHLVRRRGQEARLRCSPMKGHSHVYWYRQLPEEGLKFMVYLQKENIIDESGMPKERFSAEFPKEGPSILRIQQVVRGDSAAYFCASSVEFSNQPQHFGDGTRLSIL.

The chain recombines TRBV30 with TRBJ1-1, with unresolved D. This CDR3 region has 14 residues. Germline CDR1 reads GTSNPN; CDR2 reads SVGIG (reference sequence). With 7 bases removed from V and 5 bases from J, the gap between germline ends came to 20 bases. CDR3 sequence: CALRSWRAGTEAFF. The CDR3 DNA follows: TGTGCCTTACGAAGTTGGAGGGCGGGAACTGAAGCTTTCTTT.

The V call is TRBV5-1, the J call TRBJ2-5; the match to TRBD2 covers 11 bases. This CDR3 comprises 15 residues. V shed 4 bases and J 5 bases; nucleotides not matched to a gene: 7. Germline V gives CDR1 SGHRS, CDR2 YFSETQ. CDR3 bases: TGCGCCAGCAGCGATAGCGGGAGGGCCGGTGAGACCCAGTACTTC. Encoded protein: CASSDSGRAGETQYF. Based on the CDR3 plus reference TRBV5-1 and TRBJ2-5, the full variable domain is KAGVTQTPRYLIKTRGQQVTLSCSPISGHRSVSWYQQTPGQGLQFLFEYFSETQRNKGNFPGRFSGRQFSNSRSEMNVSTLELGDSALYLCASSDSGRAGETQYFGPGTRLLVL.

This chain joins TRBV18 and TRBJ2-7, with D possibly matching TRBD1 (5 bases). Trimming pared 2 bases from V and 0 bases from J, leaving 14 bases between. The germline V gene has CDR1 KGHSH and CDR2 LQKENI. The CDR3 has 16 amino acids. This CDR3 reads CASSPTWLTASYEQYF. In DNA, the CDR3 is TGTGCCAGCTCACCAACCTGGTTGACAGCCTCCTACGAGCAGTACTTC.

This clone was observed a single time. The chain combines TRBV13 with TRBJ1-6, with TRBD1 matching 7 bases. This CDR3 contains 14 residues. The V segment lost 5 bases and the J segment 7 bases; nucleotides outside the gene matches: 5. Germline-derived CDR1 and CDR2 are PRHDT and FYEKMQ (reference sequence). The CDR3 nucleotides read TGTGCCAGCAGCCTACAGGGGAGGAATTCACCCCTCCACTTT. Protein sequence: CASSLQGRNSPLHF.

The V call is TRBV5-1, the J call TRBJ2-2; 9 nucleotides match TRBD1. CDR1 and CDR2 (germline): SGHRS, YFSETQ. V trimming: 1 base; J trimming: 5 bases; junction bases outside the gene matches: 9. The CDR3 has 17 amino acids. CDR3 loop: CASSLRGQGSGTGELFF. The CDR3 nucleotides are TGCGCCAGCAGCTTGCGCGGACAGGGGTCGGGAACCGGGGAGCTGTTTTTT.

V is TRBV5-1 and J is TRBJ2-5, with a possible D match to TRBD1 (5 bases). The CDR3 consists of 14 residues. V dropped 2 bases and J dropped 3 bases, with 11 bases sitting between them. Germline assignment: CDR1 SGHRS and CDR2 YFSETQ. The CDR3 nucleotides read TGCGCCAGCAGCTTCCAGGGCGCGGAAGAGACCCAGTACTTC. As protein: CASSFQGAEETQYF.